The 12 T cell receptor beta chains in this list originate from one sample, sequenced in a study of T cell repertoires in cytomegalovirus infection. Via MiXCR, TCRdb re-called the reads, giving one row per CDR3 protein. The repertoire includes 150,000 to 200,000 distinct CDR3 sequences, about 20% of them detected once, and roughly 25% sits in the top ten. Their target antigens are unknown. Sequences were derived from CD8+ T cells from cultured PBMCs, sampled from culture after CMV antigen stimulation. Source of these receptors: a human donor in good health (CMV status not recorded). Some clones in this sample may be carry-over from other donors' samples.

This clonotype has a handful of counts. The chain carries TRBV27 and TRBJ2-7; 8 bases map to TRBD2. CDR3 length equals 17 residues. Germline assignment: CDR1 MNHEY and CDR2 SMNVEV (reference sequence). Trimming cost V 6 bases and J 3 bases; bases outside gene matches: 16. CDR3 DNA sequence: TGTGCCAGCAGCTTTATATTTGCGGGGACTAGGAACTACGAGCAGTACTTC. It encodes CASSFIFAGTRNYEQYF.

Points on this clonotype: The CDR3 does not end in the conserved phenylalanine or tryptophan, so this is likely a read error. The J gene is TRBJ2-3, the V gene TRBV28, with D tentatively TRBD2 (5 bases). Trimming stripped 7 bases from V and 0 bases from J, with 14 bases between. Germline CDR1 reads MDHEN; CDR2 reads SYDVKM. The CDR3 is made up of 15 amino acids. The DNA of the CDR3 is TGTGCCAGCACCTGGGGAGTTTCTAGCACAGATACGCAGTATTTA. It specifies CASTWGVSSTDTQYL.

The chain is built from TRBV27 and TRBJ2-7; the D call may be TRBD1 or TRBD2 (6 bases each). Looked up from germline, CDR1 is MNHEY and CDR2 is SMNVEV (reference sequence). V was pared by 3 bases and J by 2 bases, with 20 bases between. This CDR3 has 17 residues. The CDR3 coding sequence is TGTGCCAGCAGTTTGTACTCGGGGGCTGGGCCTACCTACGAGCAGTACTTC. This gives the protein CASSLYSGAGPTYEQYF.

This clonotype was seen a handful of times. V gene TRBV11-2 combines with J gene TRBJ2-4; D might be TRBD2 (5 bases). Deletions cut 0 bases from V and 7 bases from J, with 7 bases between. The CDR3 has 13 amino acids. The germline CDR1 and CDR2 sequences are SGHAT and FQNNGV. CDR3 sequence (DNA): TGTGCCAGCAGCTTAGACCCGGGGAACATTCAGTACTTC. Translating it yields CASSLDPGNIQYF.

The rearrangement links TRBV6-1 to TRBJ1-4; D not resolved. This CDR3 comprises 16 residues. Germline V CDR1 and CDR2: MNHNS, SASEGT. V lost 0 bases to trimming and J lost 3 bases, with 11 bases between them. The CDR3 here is CASSEAAVYANEKLFF. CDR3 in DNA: TGTGCCAGCAGTGAAGCAGCGGTTTACGCTAATGAAAAACTGTTTTTT.

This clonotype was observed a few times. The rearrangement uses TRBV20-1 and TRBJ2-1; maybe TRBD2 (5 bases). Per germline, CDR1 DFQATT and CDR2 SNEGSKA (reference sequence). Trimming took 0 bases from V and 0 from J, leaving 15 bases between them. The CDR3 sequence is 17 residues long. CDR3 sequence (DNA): TGCAGTGCTAGAGATCTACACGGCGGAGGCTCCTACAATGAGCAGTTCTTC. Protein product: CSARDLHGGGSYNEQFF.

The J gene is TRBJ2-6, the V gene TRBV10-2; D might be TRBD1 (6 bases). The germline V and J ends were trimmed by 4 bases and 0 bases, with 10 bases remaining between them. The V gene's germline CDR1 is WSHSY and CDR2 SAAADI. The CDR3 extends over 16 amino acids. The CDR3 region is CASSAGHPSGANVLTF. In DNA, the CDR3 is TGCGCCAGCAGTGCGGGACATCCCTCTGGGGCCAACGTCCTGACTTTC.

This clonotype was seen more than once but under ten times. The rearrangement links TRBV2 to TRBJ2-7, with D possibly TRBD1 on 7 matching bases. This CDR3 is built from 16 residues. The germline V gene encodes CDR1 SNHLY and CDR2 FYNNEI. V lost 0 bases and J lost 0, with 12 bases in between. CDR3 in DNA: TGTGCCAGCAGTGAAGCGGGGGGACAGTCCTCCTACGAGCAGTACTTC. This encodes CASSEAGGQSSYEQYF.

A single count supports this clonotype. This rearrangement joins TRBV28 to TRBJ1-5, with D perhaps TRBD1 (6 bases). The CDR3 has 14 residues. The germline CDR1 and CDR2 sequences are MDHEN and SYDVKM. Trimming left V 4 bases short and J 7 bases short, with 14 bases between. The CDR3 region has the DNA TGTGCCAGCAGTTCAACAGGGCGACGACAGCCCCAGCATTTT. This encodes CASSSTGRRQPQHF.

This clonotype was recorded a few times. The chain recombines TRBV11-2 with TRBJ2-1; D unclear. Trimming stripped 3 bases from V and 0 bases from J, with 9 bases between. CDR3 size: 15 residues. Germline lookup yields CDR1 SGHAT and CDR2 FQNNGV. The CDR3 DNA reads TGTGCCAGCAGCTTGGGAAAGGTCTCCTACAATGAGCAGTTCTTC. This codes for CASSLGKVSYNEQFF.

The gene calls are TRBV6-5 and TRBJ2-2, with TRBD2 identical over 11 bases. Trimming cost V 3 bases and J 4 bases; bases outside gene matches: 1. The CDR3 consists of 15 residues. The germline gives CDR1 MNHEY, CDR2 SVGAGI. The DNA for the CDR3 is TGTGCCAGCAGTTATGGGACTAGCGGCACCGGGGAGCTGTTTTTT. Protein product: CASSYGTSGTGELFF.

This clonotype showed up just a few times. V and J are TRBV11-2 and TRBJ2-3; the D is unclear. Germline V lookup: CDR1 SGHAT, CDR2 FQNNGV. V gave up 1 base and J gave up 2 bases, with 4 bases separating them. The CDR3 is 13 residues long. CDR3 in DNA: TGTGCCAGCAGCTTAGCGGTCACAGATACGCAGTATTTT. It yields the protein CASSLAVTDTQYF.